This TCR beta chain comes out of a study of T cell changes during pregnancy in multiple sclerosis. Measured with immunoSEQ multiplex PCR; TCRdb has only the in-frame clones, and not every one. The sample consists of 35,000 or so clones, 92% of them appearing once. The CDR3 runs to 14 residues. V dropped 4 bases and J dropped 5; count of bases not matched to a gene: 7. CDR1 is MNHNS and CDR2 is SASEGT in the germline V gene. This sequence joins TRBV6-1 and TRBJ1-1; 7 nucleotides match TRBD1. This sequence was found in a female donor with multiple sclerosis, enrolled in a pregnancy study. The sample here was CD4+ T cells from peripheral blood mononuclear cells, taken after pregnancy. The DNA for the CDR3 is TGTGCCAGCAGTGGGTACAGGGGTCGGACTGAAGCTTTCTTT. This encodes CASSGYRGRTEAFF.